This TCR beta chain is drawn from a study of blood T cell repertoires in COVID-19. CDR1 and CDR2 from the germline V gene are KGHSH and LQKENI. The trim removed 2 bases at V and 3 bases at J, leaving 5 bases unmatched. The CDR3 runs to 15 residues. In the authors' methods: For nucleated cells, counts were estimated from reference gene primer amplification. Method: immunoSEQ multiplex PCR; TCRdb's copy keeps in-frame clones and lacks some. Clone size and V and J calls were adopted from that table, with D and trimming inferred from the DNA. Of roughly 250,000 clones in the sample, more than 75% are singletons; the top ten hold around 1.6%. Cohorts were determined from participant-reported clinical history. The table lists this clone with a few counts.

The chain employs TRBV18 and TRBJ1-2, with TRBD1 matching over 8 bases. Sequencing was done on a sample of PBMCs or T cells enriched from blood (not recorded which). The receptor was derived from a woman in her 50s who had recovered from COVID-19. The CDR3 region is CASSPGQGRDYGYTF. CDR3 nucleotides: TGTGCCAGCTCACCAGGACAGGGCCGGGACTATGGCTACACCTTC.